A selection of T cell receptor beta chains follows, all from one sample in a study of cytomegalovirus exposure and HLA in healthy donors. The table came from immunoSEQ multiplex PCR; TCRdb's copy has only in-frame clones and leaves some out. This table holds approximately 190,000 clones, around 84% found once. Sequencing used PBMCs. The source is a man between 40 and 49 years old in good health and CMV-seropositive. Each CDR3 is given with its conserved first and last residue. Each record gives: J gene, D gene, V gene, clone size, CDR3 protein, CDR3 DNA. The D gene is left open where the match is weak. Part of the rows lack a size; the others show once, few, many or a class for expanded clones.

TRBJ2-5	TRBD2	TRBV15	few	CATSRGTSGGEETQYF	TGTGCCACCAGCAGAGGGACTAGCGGGGGCGAGGAGACCCAGTACTTC
TRBJ1-6	.	TRBV19	.	CASSIARTTGGPLHF	TGTGCCAGTAGTATAGCGCGGACAACCGGGGGACCCCTCCACTTT
TRBJ2-7	TRBD1	TRBV6-1	few	CASTDRVPAEQYF	TGTGCCAGCACAGACAGGGTACCTGCGGAGCAGTACTTC
TRBJ2-7	TRBD2	TRBV9	.	CASSSGTSGRYSYEQYF	TGTGCCAGCAGTTCCGGGACTAGCGGGAGGTATTCCTACGAGCAGTACTTC
TRBJ2-7	.	TRBV2	few	CASSAGAPEPYEQYF	TGTGCCAGCAGCGCAGGGGCACCCGAACCATACGAGCAGTACTTC
TRBJ2-2	TRBD2	TRBV5-6	once	CASTLAGAGGELFF	TGTGCCAGCACCTTAGCGGGAGCGGGCGGGGAGCTGTTTTTT
TRBJ2-6	.	TRBV6-1	once	CASTIGSGANVLTF	TGTGCCAGCACTATCGGCTCTGGGGCCAACGTCCTGACTTTC
TRBJ2-3	.	TRBV14	.	CASSPRGFPTDTQYF	TGTGCCAGCAGCCCCCGAGGATTTCCGACAGATACGCAGTATTTT
TRBJ2-7	TRBD2	TRBV6-6	.	CASSSLAGWDEQYF	TGTGCCAGCAGTTCACTAGCGGGATGGGACGAGCAGTACTTC
TRBJ2-5	TRBD2	TRBV7-9	.	CASSLVIGRETQYF	TGTGCCAGCAGCTTAGTAATCGGGAGGGAGACCCAGTACTTC
TRBJ2-7	.	TRBV19	.	CASSIDGQRTYEQYF	TGTGCCAGTAGTATAGACGGACAACGAACCTACGAGCAGTACTTC
TRBJ2-3	TRBD2	TRBV4-2	.	CASSQDRGLAGITDTQYF	TGTGCCAGCAGCCAAGATAGAGGTCTAGCGGGGATCACAGATACGCAGTATTTT
TRBJ2-7	.	TRBV21-1	.	CASRLGQGASGSSYEQYF	TGTGCCAGCAGGCTCGGACAGGGGGCGAGTGGGAGCTCCTACGAGCAGTACTTC